This T cell receptor (beta chain) was sequenced in a study of beta chain features in type 1 diabetes. Broader study findings: Type 1 diabetes patients had moderately but significantly shorter TCRB CDR3s in all four CD4+ subsets. Here, the possible influence of HLA type (on TCRB rearrangement) remained unresolved.

CDR3 length: 15 residues. Between the trimmed V and J ends, which lost 1 base and 0 bases, there was a span of 8 bases. CDR1 is SGHVS and CDR2 is FNYEAQ in the germline V gene. This clone has only a few counts. The antigen is undetermined. Reverse transcription of all isolated RNA meant that expressed TCRB transcripts were sequenced. Method: immunoSEQ multiplex PCR; TCRdb's copy keeps in-frame clones and lacks some. The sample has approximately 240,000 clones; more than 15% are singletons. This clonotype was sampled from a man younger than 45 with type 1 diabetes. This chain joins TRBV7-6 and TRBJ2-3; weak D call: TRBD2 (5 bases). The specimen sequenced was naive CD4+ T cells from blood. Here the CDR3 DNA reads TGTGCCAGCAGCTTAGGACTATCTAGCACAGATACGCAGTATTTT. Translation: CASSLGLSSTDTQYF. The full variable domain, rest sourced from reference TRBV7-6 and TRBJ2-3, is GAGVSQSPRYKVTKRGQDVALRCDPISGHVSLYWYRQALGQGPEFLTYFNYEAQQDKSGLPNDRFSAERPEGSISTLTIQRTEQRDSAMYRCASSLGLSSTDTQYFGPGTRLTVL.